This T cell receptor beta chain appears in the sequencing data of a study of control samples from healthy donors and cancer patients (dated by TCRdb to about 2020). According to the germline V gene, CDR1 reads MGHRA and CDR2 reads YSYEKL. From the cysteine through the phenylalanine, the CDR3 covers 16 amino acids. The only DNA kept is the CDR3, 48 bases in frame from the first base. Relative to germline, V is missing 5 bases and J is missing 7 bases, with 9 bases of the junction outside any gene match. This clone showed up just a few times. The specificity of this receptor is unknown. The sample holds no much larger clone one base away, and base qualities are not on file. The library came from the immunoSEQ multiplex PCR assay. TCRdb took over this immuneACCESS table, retaining in-frame rearrangements with V and J assigned. Such tables are incomplete; in checked studies, under half of the missing clones stem from an unresolved V gene, and the remainder is unexplained. Across this sample there are about 95,000 clones, with roughly nine tenths seen only once. Nearly 0.95% of the sample goes to the ten largest clones.

The specimen sequenced was blood. The TCR originated in a woman aged 30 to 39 in good health. The chain is assembled from TRBV4-1 and TRBJ1-5; TRBD1 fits 12 bases in the junction. The CDR3 amino acid sequence is: CASSSTGTGGRQPQHF. The bases read TGCGCCAGCAGCTCGACCGGGACAGGGGGCAGGCAGCCCCAGCATTTT.